This entry describes one T cell receptor (beta chain). The antigen remains undetermined. A second PCR, run for roughly 7 to 12 cycles, used a sample-barcoded 5' primer plus a J-beta primer mix. TCRdb processed the 5' RACE reads anew with MiXCR; each CDR3 protein has one entry. The table records 900,000 to 950,000 distinct CDR3 sequences, roughly 29% of them present only once. The data were obtained in a study of blood T cells in healthy people across ages. The study's findings and limits: In the absence of known donor CMV status, changes in expanded clonotypes were possibly confounded.

Trimming shortened V by 1 base and J by 3 bases, and 11 bases separated the two germline ends. There are 15 residues in the CDR3. Germline values: CDR1 SGHTA, CDR2 FQGTGA. The same sample was also used in a study of T cells of mothers and their children.

This receptor was taken from a middle-aged woman in good health. Sequenced: blood. The chain recombines TRBV7-3 with TRBJ2-3, with D maybe TRBD2 (7 bases). CDR3: CASSLSGGQTDTQYF. CDR3 in DNA: TGTGCCAGCAGCTTAAGCGGGGGCCAGACAGATACGCAGTATTTT. Full variable domain (outside the CDR3, taken from reference TRBV7-3 and TRBJ2-3): GAGVSQTPSNKVTEKGKYVELRCDPISGHTALYWYRQSLGQGPEFLIYFQGTGAADDSGLPNDRFFAVRPEGSVSTLKIQRTERGDSAVYLCASSLSGGQTDTQYFGPGTRLTVL.